The source of this T cell receptor (beta chain) is a study of T cells in Graves' hyperthyroidism and ophthalmopathy. Study-wide points: Blood also held most thyroid clonotypes expanded beyond 0.001. Onset of ophthalmopathy came a median approximately 6.9 months after the model predicted it.

This clonotype was seen repeatedly, ten times or more. Its antigen is as yet unknown. Orbital computed tomography, thyroid ultrasound, serum thyroxine and TRAb, and clinical symptoms together informed the diagnoses. Regions amplified from RNA transcripts were the TCR beta CDR3 regions. During a first-round RT-PCR of the TCR CDR3, the HTBI primer set was used. TCRdb re-analysed the multiplex PCR reads in MiXCR, keeping a single row per CDR3 protein. The sample yields more than 500,000 distinct CDR3 sequences, about 16% seen once. The CDR3 totals 13 residues. Unmatched junction bases numbered 4, after V lost 6 bases and J lost 2 bases. Germline V gene data show CDR1 as MNHNS and CDR2 as SASEGT.

Sequenced: blood. The rearrangement links TRBV6-1 to TRBJ2-7; TRBD1 aligns across 7 bases. The clonotype was recovered from a woman aged 25 to 39 with Graves' ophthalmopathy. CDR3 nucleotide sequence: TGTGCCAGCAGCAAAACAGGGGCCTACGAGCAGTACTTC. Its translation: CASSKTGAYEQYF.